These T cell receptor beta chains were read from a single sample in a study of shared clonotypes between healthy human individuals. Sequencing used immunoSEQ multiplex PCR; TCRdb keeps in-frame clones, though not all of them. The sample has hundreds of thousands of clones, around 73% seen once. Sequencing was done on a sample of memory CD4+ T cells sorted from blood. The receptors shown here come from a woman younger than 45 in good health. Each CDR3 is given without its conserved first and last residue. Fields, in order: V gene, CDR3 protein.

v_call: TRBV4-2; cdr3_aa: ASSHQGIGSYEQY
v_call: TRBV18; cdr3_aa: ASSQGMNTEAF
v_call: TRBV10-2; cdr3_aa: ASRNSGASGANVLT
v_call: TRBV29-1; cdr3_aa: SVSPGQEYEQY
v_call: TRBV11-2; cdr3_aa: ASSLNNGPEAF
v_call: TRBV29-1; cdr3_aa: SVEETANTEAF
v_call: TRBV4-1; cdr3_aa: ASSQMGSGNANTGELF
v_call: TRBV5-6; cdr3_aa: ASSSNQARRGQGTGELF
v_call: TRBV9; cdr3_aa: ASSVGGVRDTQY
v_call: TRBV6-1; cdr3_aa: ASSGRTGGEDGYT
v_call: TRBV25-1; cdr3_aa: ASSDPGLASHEQY
v_call: TRBV11-2; cdr3_aa: ASGPGLAPYEQY
v_call: TRBV7-3; cdr3_aa: ASSPQGNTEAF
v_call: TRBV6-5; cdr3_aa: ATGTGKHNEQF
v_call: TRBV6-6; cdr3_aa: ASSGAPSPYEQY
v_call: TRBV5-1; cdr3_aa: ASSGGLAGGSEQY
v_call: TRBV19; cdr3_aa: ASRNKALPGEKLF
v_call: TRBV29-1; cdr3_aa: SVVGWSGGNEQY
v_call: TRBV27; cdr3_aa: ASSLQLSTEAF
v_call: TRBV5-6; cdr3_aa: ASSPLLRVHEQY
v_call: TRBV28; cdr3_aa: ASRPGGGKNIQY
v_call: TRBV18; cdr3_aa: ASSMSGTYWDTIY
v_call: TRBV6-6; cdr3_aa: ASSSGDTQY
v_call: TRBV27; cdr3_aa: ASSGQGANSEQY
v_call: TRBV30; cdr3_aa: ACLLYTEAF
v_call: TRBV20-1; cdr3_aa: SATREDTQY
v_call: TRBV28; cdr3_aa: ASSTGQRVRAF
v_call: TRBV28; cdr3_aa: ASSLVTAEKLF
v_call: TRBV6-4; cdr3_aa: ASSAQPGDIQY
v_call: TRBV5-1; cdr3_aa: ASSPDRVYGYT
v_call: TRBV28; cdr3_aa: ASSLTGFEY
v_call: TRBV30; cdr3_aa: AFQPGTSGTDTQY
v_call: TRBV5-4; cdr3_aa: ASSLLREQY
v_call: TRBV30; cdr3_aa: AWSETGVQETQY
v_call: TRBV6-1; cdr3_aa: ATRQGSETQY
v_call: TRBV19; cdr3_aa: ASSFNSGSEQY
v_call: TRBV7-9; cdr3_aa: ASSLAGVAF
v_call: TRBV6-7; cdr3_aa: ALRGGYT
v_call: TRBV27; cdr3_aa: ASSSLAGSYEQY
v_call: TRBV18; cdr3_aa: ASSPFEAGTPGNTIY
v_call: TRBV15; cdr3_aa: ATSRDRGQFLYGYT